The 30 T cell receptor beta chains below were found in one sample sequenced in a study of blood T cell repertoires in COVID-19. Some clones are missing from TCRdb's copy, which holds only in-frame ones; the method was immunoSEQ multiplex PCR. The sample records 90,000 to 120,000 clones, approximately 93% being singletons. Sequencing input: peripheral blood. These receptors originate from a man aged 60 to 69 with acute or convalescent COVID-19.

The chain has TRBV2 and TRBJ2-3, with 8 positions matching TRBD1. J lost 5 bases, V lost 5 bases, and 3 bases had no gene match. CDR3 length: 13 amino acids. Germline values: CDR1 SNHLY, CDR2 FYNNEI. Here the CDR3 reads CASSWTGLDTQYF. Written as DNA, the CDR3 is TGTGCCAGCAGTTGGACAGGGTTAGATACGCAGTATTTT.

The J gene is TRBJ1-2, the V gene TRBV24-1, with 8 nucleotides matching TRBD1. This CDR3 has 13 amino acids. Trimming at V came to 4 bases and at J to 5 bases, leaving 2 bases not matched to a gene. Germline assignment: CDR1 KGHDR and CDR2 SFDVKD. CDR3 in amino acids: CATSDGTGYGYTF. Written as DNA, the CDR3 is TGTGCCACCAGTGACGGGACAGGTTATGGCTACACCTTC.

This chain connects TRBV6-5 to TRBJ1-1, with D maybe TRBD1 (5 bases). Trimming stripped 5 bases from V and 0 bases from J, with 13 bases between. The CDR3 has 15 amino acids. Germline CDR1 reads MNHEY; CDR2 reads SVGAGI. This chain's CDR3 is CASSRPGEMNTEAFF. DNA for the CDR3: TGTGCCAGCAGTCGTCCGGGGGAGATGAACACTGAAGCTTTCTTT.

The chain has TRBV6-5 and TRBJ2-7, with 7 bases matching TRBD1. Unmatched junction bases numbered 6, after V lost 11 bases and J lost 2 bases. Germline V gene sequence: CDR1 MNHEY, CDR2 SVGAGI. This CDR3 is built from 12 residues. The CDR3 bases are TGTGCCTCCTCGGGGACAGCCTACGAGCAGTACGTC. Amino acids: CASSGTAYEQYV.

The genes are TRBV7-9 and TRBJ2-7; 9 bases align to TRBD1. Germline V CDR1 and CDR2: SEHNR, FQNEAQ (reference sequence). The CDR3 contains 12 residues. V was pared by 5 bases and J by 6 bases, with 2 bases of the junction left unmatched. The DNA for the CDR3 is TGTGCCAGCAGCCCGACAGGGGGCGAGCAGTACGTC. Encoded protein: CASSPTGGEQYV.

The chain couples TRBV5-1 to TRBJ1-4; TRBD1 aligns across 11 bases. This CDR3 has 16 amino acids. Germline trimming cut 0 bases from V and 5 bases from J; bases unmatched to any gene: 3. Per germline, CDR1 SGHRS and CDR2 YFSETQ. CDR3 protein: CASSLAGQGANEKLFF. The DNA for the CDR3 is TGCGCCAGCAGCTTGGCCGGACAGGGGGCAAATGAAAAACTGTTTTTT.

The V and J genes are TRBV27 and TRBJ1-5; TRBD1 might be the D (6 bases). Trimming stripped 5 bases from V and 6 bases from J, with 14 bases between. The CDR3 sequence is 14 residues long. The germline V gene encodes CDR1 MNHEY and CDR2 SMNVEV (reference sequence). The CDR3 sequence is CASSVTGNTQPQHF. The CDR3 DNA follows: TGTGCCAGCAGTGTTACAGGGAATACTCAGCCCCAGCATTTT.

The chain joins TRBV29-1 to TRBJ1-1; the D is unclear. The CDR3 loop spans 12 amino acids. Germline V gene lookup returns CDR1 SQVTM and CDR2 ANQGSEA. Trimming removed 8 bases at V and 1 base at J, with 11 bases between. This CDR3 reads CSSVVRNTEAFF. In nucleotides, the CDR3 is TGCAGCTCCGTGGTCAGGAACACTGAAGCTTTCTTT.

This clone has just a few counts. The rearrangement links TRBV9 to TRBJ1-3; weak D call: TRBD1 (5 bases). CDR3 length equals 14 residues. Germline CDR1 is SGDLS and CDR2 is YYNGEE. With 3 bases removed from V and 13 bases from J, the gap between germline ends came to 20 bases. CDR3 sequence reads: CASSAQWDGTTIYF. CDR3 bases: TGTGCCAGCAGCGCCCAATGGGACGGGACTACGATATATTTT. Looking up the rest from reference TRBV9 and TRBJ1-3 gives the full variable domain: DSGVTQTPKHLITATGQRVTLRCSPRSGDLSVYWYQQSLDQGLQFLIQYYNGEERAKGNILERFSAQQFPDLHSELNLSSLELGDSALYFCASSAQWDGTTIYFGEGSWLTVV.

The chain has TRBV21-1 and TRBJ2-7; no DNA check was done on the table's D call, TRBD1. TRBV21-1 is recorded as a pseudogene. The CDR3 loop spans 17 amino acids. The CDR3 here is CASTPRGRDRVLDEQYF. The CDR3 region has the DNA TGTGCCAGCACCCCAAGGGGGCGGGACAGGGTTCTTGACGAGCAGTACTTC.

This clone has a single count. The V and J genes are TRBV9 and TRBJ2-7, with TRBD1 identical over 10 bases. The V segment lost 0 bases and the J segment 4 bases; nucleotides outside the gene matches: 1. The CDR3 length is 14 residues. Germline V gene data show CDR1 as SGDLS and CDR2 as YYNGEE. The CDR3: CASSVGQGAYEQYF. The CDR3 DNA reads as TGTGCCAGCAGCGTAGGACAGGGGGCATACGAGCAGTACTTC.

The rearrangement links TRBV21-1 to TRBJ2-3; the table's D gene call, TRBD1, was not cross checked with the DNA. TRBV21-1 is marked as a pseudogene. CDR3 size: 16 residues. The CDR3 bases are TGTGCCAGCAGCAAAGACAGGGGGCGAGGCACAGATACGCAGTATTTT. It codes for CASSKDRGRGTDTQYF.

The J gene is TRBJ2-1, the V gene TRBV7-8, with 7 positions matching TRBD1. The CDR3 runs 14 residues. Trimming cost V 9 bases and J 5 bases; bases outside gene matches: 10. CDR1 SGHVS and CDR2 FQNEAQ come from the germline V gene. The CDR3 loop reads CASLLGTANNEQFF. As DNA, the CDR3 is TGTGCCAGTTTACTAGGGACAGCGAACAATGAGCAGTTCTTC.

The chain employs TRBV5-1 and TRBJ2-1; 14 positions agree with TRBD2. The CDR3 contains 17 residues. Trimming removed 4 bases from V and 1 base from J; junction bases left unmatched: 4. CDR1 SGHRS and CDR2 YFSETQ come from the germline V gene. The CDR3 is CASSLGLAGDSYNEQFF. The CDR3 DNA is TGCGCCAGCAGCCTGGGACTAGCGGGAGATTCCTACAATGAGCAGTTCTTC.

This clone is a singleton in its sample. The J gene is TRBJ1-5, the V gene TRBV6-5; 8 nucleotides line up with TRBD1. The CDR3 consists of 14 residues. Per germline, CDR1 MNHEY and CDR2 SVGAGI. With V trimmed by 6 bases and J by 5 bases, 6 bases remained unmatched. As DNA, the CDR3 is TGTGCCAGCAGGGGGACAGGAGGAGATCAGCCCCAGCATTTT. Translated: CASRGTGGDQPQHF.

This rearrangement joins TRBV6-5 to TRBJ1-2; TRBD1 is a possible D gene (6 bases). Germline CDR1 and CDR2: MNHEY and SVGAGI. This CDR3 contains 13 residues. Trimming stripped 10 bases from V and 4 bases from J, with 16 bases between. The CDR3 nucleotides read TGTGCCACCGCACCACAGGGAATCTATGGCTACACCTTC. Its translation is CATAPQGIYGYTF.

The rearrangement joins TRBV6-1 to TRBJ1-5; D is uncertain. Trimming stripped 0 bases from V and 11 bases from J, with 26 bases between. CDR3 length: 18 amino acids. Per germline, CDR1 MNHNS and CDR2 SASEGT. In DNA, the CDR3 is TGTGCCAGCAGTGAAGCGCGTTACAGACTAACCGTCCCATGGGCCCAGCATTTT. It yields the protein CASSEARYRLTVPWAQHF.

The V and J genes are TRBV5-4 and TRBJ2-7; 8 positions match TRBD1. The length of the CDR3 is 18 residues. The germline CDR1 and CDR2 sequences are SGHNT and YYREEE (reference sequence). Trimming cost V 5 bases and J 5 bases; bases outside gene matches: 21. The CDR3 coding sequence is TGTGCCAGCAGTTCGATCACCGCATGGACAGGGAAGCTCAACGAGCAGTACTTC. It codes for CASSSITAWTGKLNEQYF.

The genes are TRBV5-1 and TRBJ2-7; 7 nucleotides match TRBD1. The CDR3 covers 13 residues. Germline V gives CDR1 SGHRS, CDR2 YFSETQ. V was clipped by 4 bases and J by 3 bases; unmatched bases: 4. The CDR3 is CASSRRDSYEQYF. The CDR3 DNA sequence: TGCGCCAGCAGCCGACGGGACAGCTACGAGCAGTACTTC.

CDR3 region: CASSRYSGGGNQPQHF. The DNA of the CDR3 is TGTGCCAGCAGTCGATACTCAGGGGGCGGCAATCAGCCCCAGCATTTT. J is TRBJ1-5 and V is TRBV2, with 8 bases fitting TRBD1. After removal of 5 bases from V and 2 bases from J, the junction contained 8 bases not matched to a gene. The germline gives CDR1 SNHLY, CDR2 FYNNEI. The CDR3 length is 16 residues.

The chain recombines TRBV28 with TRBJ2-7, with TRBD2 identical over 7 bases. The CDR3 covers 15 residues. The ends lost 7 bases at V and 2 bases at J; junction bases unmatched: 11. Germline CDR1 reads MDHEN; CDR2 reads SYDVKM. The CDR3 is CASTTRGRVPYEQYF. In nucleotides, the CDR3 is TGTGCCAGCACTACGCGGGGGAGGGTCCCCTACGAGCAGTACTTC.

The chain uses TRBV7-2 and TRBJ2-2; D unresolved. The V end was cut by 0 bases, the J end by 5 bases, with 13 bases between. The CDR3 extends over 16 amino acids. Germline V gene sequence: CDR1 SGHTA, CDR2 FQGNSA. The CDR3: CASSLATSSDTGELFF. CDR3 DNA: TGTGCCAGCAGCTTAGCTACCTCGAGTGATACCGGGGAGCTGTTTTTT.

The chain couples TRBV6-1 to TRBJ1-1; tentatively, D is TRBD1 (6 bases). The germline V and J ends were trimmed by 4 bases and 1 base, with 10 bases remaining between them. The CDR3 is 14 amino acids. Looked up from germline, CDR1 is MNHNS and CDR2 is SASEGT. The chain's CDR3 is CASSGRDKNTEAFF. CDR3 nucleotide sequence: TGTGCCAGCAGTGGAAGGGACAAGAACACTGAAGCTTTCTTT.

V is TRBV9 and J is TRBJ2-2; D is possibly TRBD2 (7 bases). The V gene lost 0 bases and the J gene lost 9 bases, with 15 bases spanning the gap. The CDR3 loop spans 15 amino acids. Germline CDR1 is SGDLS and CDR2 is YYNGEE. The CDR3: CASSVEGGVARELFF. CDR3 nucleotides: TGTGCCAGCAGCGTAGAAGGGGGGGTGGCCAGGGAGCTGTTTTTT.

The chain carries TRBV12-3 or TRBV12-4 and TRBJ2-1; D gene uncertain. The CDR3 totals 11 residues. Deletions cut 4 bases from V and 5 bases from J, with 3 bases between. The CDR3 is CASSSDNEQFF. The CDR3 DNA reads TGTGCCAGCAGTTCAGACAATGAGCAGTTCTTC.

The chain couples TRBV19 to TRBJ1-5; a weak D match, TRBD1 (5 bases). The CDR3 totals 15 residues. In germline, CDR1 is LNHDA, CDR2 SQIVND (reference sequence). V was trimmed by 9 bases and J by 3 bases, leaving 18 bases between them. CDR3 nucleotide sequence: TGTGCCAGCTCCATCATCCAGGGTAACAATCAGCCCCAGCATTTT. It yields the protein CASSIIQGNNQPQHF.

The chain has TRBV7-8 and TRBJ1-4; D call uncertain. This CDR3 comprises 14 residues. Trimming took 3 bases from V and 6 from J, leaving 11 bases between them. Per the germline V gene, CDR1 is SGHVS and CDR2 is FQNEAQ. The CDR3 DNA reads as TGTGCCAGCAGCTTTGGCAGATTATATGAAAAACTGTTTTTT. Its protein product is CASSFGRLYEKLFF.

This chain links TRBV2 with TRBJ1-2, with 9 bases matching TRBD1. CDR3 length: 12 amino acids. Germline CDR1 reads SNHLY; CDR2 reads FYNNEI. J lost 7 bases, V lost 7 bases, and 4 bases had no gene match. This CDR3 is CASTRQGVGYTF. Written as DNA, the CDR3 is TGTGCCAGCACTCGACAGGGGGTTGGCTACACCTTC.

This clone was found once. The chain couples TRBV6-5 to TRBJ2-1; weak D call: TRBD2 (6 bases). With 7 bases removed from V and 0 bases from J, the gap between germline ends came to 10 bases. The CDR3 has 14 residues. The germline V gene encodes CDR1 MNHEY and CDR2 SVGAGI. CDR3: CASTRRDSYNEQFF. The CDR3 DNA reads TGTGCCAGCACCCGGAGGGACTCCTACAATGAGCAGTTCTTC.

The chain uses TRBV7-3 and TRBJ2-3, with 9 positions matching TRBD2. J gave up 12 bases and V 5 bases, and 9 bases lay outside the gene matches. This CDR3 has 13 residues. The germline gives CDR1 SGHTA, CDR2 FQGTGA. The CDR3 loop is CASSVRLAAVQYF. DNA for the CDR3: TGTGCCAGCAGCGTCCGACTAGCGGCCGTTCAGTATTTT.